This TCR beta chain was identified in a study of T cells in Graves' hyperthyroidism and ophthalmopathy. V shed 1 base and J shed 3 bases, with 10 bases lying between them. The CDR3 sequence is 15 residues long. Germline-derived CDR1 and CDR2 are SEHNR and FQNEAQ (reference sequence). This clonotype showed up many times. Its antigen is unknown. Uncontrolled infection, other autoimmune disease, pregnancy or lactation excluded patients. Fresh peripheral blood, 9.5 to 10 ml of it, supplied the PBMCs. The study's findings and limits: The blood repertoire included most of the expanded thyroid clonotypes above 0.001. Median prediction lead before ophthalmopathy onset was 5 to 7.5 months with the model.

RNA transcripts gave rise to amplified TCR beta CDR3 regions. The HTBI primer set was used in a first-round RT-PCR of the TCR CDR3. From the multiplex PCR reads, TCRdb called clonotypes with MiXCR, one entry per CDR3 protein. The data show approximately 610,000 distinct CDR3 sequences, roughly 14% seen once. The receptor's source is a woman aged 40 to 50 with Graves' ophthalmopathy. The chain is built from TRBV7-9 and TRBJ1-5; unclear D gene. Sample: blood. The CDR3 nucleotides are TGTGCCAGCAGCTTAGGAGGCAGTCACAATCAGCCCCAGCATTTT. It codes for CASSLGGSHNQPQHF. The whole variable domain, remainder taken from reference TRBV7-9 and TRBJ1-5, is DTGVSQNPRHKITKRGQNVTFRCDPISEHNRLYWYRQTLGQGPEFLTYFQNEAQLEKSRLLSDRFSAERPKGSFSTLEIQRTEQGDSAMYLCASSLGGSHNQPQHFGDGTRLSIL.